Below, 20 T cell receptor beta chains from the same sample are listed, as sequenced in a study of blood T cell repertoires in COVID-19. The repertoire was sequenced with immunoSEQ multiplex PCR; TCRdb's copy has only in-frame clones and lacks some. This sample has approximately 120,000 clones, with 83% found just once. The sequenced material came from peripheral blood. These receptor sequences come from an elderly man with active or convalescent COVID-19.

The rearrangement joins TRBV4-2 to TRBJ1-3, with D unresolved. The CDR3 extends over 16 amino acids. Germline V gene lookup returns CDR1 LGHNA and CDR2 YNFKEQ. The ends were cut back, 1 base at V and 0 bases at J, with 10 bases in the middle. CDR3 nucleotides: TGTGCCAGCAGCCAAGTTGGAGGTGGCTCTGGAAACACCATATATTTT. It translates to CASSQVGGGSGNTIYF.

This chain links TRBV7-2 with TRBJ2-1; TRBD2 matches at 7 bases. CDR1 is SGHTA, CDR2 FQGNSA, per germline. Germline trimming cut 2 bases from V and 8 bases from J; bases unmatched to any gene: 9. The CDR3 totals 15 residues. CDR3 coding DNA: TGTGCCAGCAGCTTAAGCGGGACCCCTGGAGATGAGCAGTTCTTC. Translating it yields CASSLSGTPGDEQFF.

The chain links TRBV7-2 to TRBJ2-7; 10 nucleotides line up with TRBD2. This CDR3 has 14 residues. Trimming removed 4 bases from V and 6 bases from J; junction bases left unmatched: 6. Germline V CDR1 and CDR2: SGHTA, FQGNSA. In DNA form, the CDR3 reads TGTGCCAGCAGCTCGCAGCGGGGGGGCCCCGAGCAGTACTTC. The encoded protein is CASSSQRGGPEQYF.

V gene TRBV11-2 combines with J gene TRBJ2-2; a weak D match, TRBD2 (7 bases). Trimming took off 5 bases at V and 3 bases at J, with 25 bases between the two ends. The CDR3 sequence is 19 residues long. The germline CDR1 and CDR2 sequences are SGHAT and FQNNGV. CDR3: CASSPRIQGRVSHTGELFF. DNA of the CDR3: TGTGCCAGCAGCCCCCGGATCCAGGGGAGGGTCAGTCACACCGGGGAGCTGTTTTTT.

The rearrangement joins TRBV7-8 to TRBJ1-1; D gene uncertain. Germline V gene sequence: CDR1 SGHVS, CDR2 FQNEAQ. The CDR3 contains 14 residues. V gave up 6 bases and J gave up 0 bases, with 11 bases separating them. Written as DNA, the CDR3 is TGTGCCAGCAGAACGGACTCGATGAACACTGAAGCTTTCTTT. This encodes CASRTDSMNTEAFF.

The chain is built from TRBV5-5 and TRBJ2-1, with 9 nucleotides matching TRBD2. V lost 0 bases, J lost 8 bases, and 12 bases stayed unmatched. The germline CDR1 and CDR2 sequences are SGHKS and YYEKEE (reference sequence). CDR3 size: 17 residues. CDR3 loop: CASSLGPRSGGTDEQFF. As DNA, the CDR3 is TGTGCCAGCAGCTTGGGCCCCAGGAGCGGGGGGACTGATGAGCAGTTCTTC.

This clone has just a few counts. This sequence joins TRBV7-8 and TRBJ2-7; perhaps TRBD2 as D (5 bases). In germline, CDR1 is SGHVS, CDR2 FQNEAQ. Trimming cost V 4 bases and J 6 bases, with 22 bases left between them. There are 16 residues in the CDR3. As DNA, the CDR3 is TGTGCCAGCAGCTCCAGCGCGGGCACAGCTCTAGGCGAGCAGTACTTC. Protein product: CASSSSAGTALGEQYF.

The CDR3 here is CASRWGRGTGELFF. The DNA of the CDR3 is TGTGCCAGCAGGTGGGGGCGAGGAACCGGGGAGCTGTTTTTT. The chain recombines TRBV6-5 with TRBJ2-2, with D possibly TRBD1 on 6 matching bases. The CDR3 runs 14 residues. Trimming removed 6 bases from V and 5 bases from J, with 13 bases in between. CDR1 and CDR2 (germline): MNHEY, SVGAGI.

The chain is built from TRBV7-2 and TRBJ1-2; D ambiguous. The CDR3 length is 13 residues. The germline gives CDR1 SGHTA, CDR2 FQGNSA. Trimming shortened V by 3 bases and J by 5 bases, and 10 bases separated the two germline ends. DNA for the CDR3: TGTGCCAGCAGCTTTCTATCTGGTTATGGCTACACCTTC. This gives the protein CASSFLSGYGYTF.

V gene TRBV4-3 combines with J gene TRBJ1-2; the D is unclear. Trimming removed 4 bases from V and 2 bases from J, with 14 bases in between. The CDR3 sequence is 15 residues long. The germline V gene has CDR1 LGHNA and CDR2 YSLEER. The CDR3 DNA reads TGCGCCAGCAGCCCAGACCGGTTCACCAACTATGGCTACACCTTC. Translating gives CASSPDRFTNYGYTF.

In its sample, this clone was seen a few times. The J gene is TRBJ1-1, the V gene TRBV7-9; D remains unclear. There are 14 residues in the CDR3. The germline V gene has CDR1 SEHNR and CDR2 FQNEAQ (reference sequence). V was shortened by 1 base and J by 4 bases, with 10 bases between the two germline ends. CDR3 region: CASSLGPGITEAFF. The CDR3 DNA is TGTGCCAGCAGCTTAGGTCCGGGGATCACTGAAGCTTTCTTT.

V gene TRBV5-6 combines with J gene TRBJ1-2; a possible D gene is TRBD1 (6 bases). Germline loops: CDR1 SGHDT, CDR2 YYEEEE. There are 16 residues in the CDR3. Trimming took 4 bases from V and 4 from J, leaving 20 bases between them. CDR3 nucleotides: TGTGCCAGCAGCCTAAATGGTGTAGGGGGAACCTATGGCTACACCTTC. Its translation: CASSLNGVGGTYGYTF.

This CDR3 is CASSQAGSLKSYEQYF. CDR3 DNA sequence: TGTGCCAGCAGCCAAGCGGGGTCCCTAAAATCCTACGAGCAGTACTTC. J is TRBJ2-7 and V is TRBV3-1 (or the pseudogene TRBV3-2), with a weak D call TRBD2 (5 bases). Germline V lookup: CDR1 LGHDT, CDR2 YNNKEL (reference sequence). Trimming shortened V by 1 base and J by 1 base, and 14 bases separated the two germline ends. This CDR3 spans 16 amino acids.

This sequence joins TRBV18 and TRBJ2-2, with D possibly matching TRBD1 (5 bases). The CDR3 consists of 15 residues. Trimming stripped 3 bases from V and 7 bases from J, with 15 bases between. The germline V gene encodes CDR1 KGHSH and CDR2 LQKENI. The CDR3 sequence: CASSPYRQQSGELFF. The CDR3 bases are TGTGCCAGCTCACCTTATCGACAGCAGAGCGGGGAGCTGTTTTTT.

The chain links TRBV7-3 to TRBJ2-3; TRBD2 matches at 12 bases. The V gene end was trimmed by 7 bases and the J gene end by 5 bases; junction bases not matched to a gene: 7. The CDR3 consists of 15 residues. The germline gives CDR1 SGHTA, CDR2 FQGTGA. The CDR3 reads CASTLAGGQGDTQYF. DNA for the CDR3: TGTGCCAGCACACTAGCGGGGGGTCAGGGAGATACGCAGTATTTT. The variable domain in full, with the rest retrieved from reference TRBV7-3 and TRBJ2-3, is GAGVSQTPSNKVTEKGKYVELRCDPISGHTALYWYRQSLGQGPEFLIYFQGTGAADDSGLPNDRFFAVRPEGSVSTLKIQRTERGDSAVYLCASTLAGGQGDTQYFGPGTRLTVL.

This sequence joins TRBV11-3 and TRBJ1-6; D is unclear. The CDR3 extends over 14 amino acids. Per the germline V gene, CDR1 is SGHNT and CDR2 is YENEEA. V was cut by 9 bases and J by 0 bases, with 9 bases left in between. This chain's CDR3 is CARDGSSYNSPLHF. For the CDR3, the DNA is TGTGCCAGGGACGGGAGCTCCTATAATTCACCCCTCCACTTT.

The V gene is TRBV4-1, the J gene TRBJ2-7; 10 nucleotides agree with TRBD2. The V gene's germline CDR1 is MGHRA and CDR2 YSYEKL. The CDR3 runs to 18 residues. The junction had 8 bases not matched to a gene; V was cut back by 0 bases and J by 0 bases. The CDR3 nucleotides are TGCGCCAGCAGCCAAGATCGGTCTAGCGGGGGAACCTCCTACGAGCAGTACTTC. Protein product: CASSQDRSSGGTSYEQYF.

The chain uses TRBV19 and TRBJ1-5, with D uncertain. Trimming cost V 10 bases and J 4 bases, with 11 bases left between them. From germline, CDR1 is LNHDA and CDR2 SQIVND (reference sequence). There are 12 residues in the CDR3. CDR3 in amino acids: CATNAGNQPQHF. The DNA for the CDR3 is TGTGCCACTAACGCGGGAAATCAGCCCCAGCATTTT.

The CDR3 nucleotides are TGTGCCGCAGGGGGGAGCAATCAGCCCCAGCATTTT. The encoded protein is CAAGGSNQPQHF. This chain joins TRBV28 and TRBJ1-5; 7 bases map to TRBD1. CDR1 MDHEN and CDR2 SYDVKM come from the germline V gene. CDR3 length: 12 residues. Unmatched junction bases numbered 2, after V lost 11 bases and J lost 1 base.

This clone turned up a few times. The chain links TRBV29-1 to TRBJ2-5; no clear D gene. V was pared by 7 bases and J by 3 bases, with 12 bases between. CDR3 length equals 12 residues. Germline V gene sequence: CDR1 SQVTM, CDR2 ANQGSEA. The CDR3 loop is CSAEDEEETQYF. DNA for the CDR3: TGCAGCGCCGAGGATGAGGAAGAGACCCAGTACTTC.